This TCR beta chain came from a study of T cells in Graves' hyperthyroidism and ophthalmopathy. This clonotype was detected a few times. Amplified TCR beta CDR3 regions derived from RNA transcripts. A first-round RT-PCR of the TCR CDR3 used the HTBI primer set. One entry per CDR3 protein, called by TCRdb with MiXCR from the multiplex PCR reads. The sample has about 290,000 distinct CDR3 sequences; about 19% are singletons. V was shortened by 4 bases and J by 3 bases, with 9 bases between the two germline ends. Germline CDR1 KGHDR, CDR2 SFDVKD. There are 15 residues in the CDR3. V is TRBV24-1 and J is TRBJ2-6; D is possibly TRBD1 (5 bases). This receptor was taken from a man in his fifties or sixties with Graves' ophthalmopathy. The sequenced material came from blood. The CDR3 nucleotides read TGTGCCACCAGTGAGGGTAGGGGTGGGGCCAACGTCCTGACTTTC. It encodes CATSEGRGGANVLTF.